The clone carrying this T cell receptor beta chain has a single count. Antigen unknown. Produced via immunoSEQ multiplex PCR; TCRdb's table is partial and in-frame only. The table has 220,000 or so clones, 70% to 90% seen once. V trimming: 4 bases; J trimming: 3 bases; junction bases outside the gene matches: 12. Germline-derived CDR1 and CDR2 are SGHAT and FQDESV (reference sequence). The CDR3 contains 17 residues. This specimen belongs to a study of cytomegalovirus exposure and HLA in healthy donors. Study findings and constraints: Most observed TCR sequences were rare, whereas some public TCRs were detected in many donors. There were a few CMV-associated chains whose specificity for CMV antigens was confirmed in vitro.

The sequence was collected from a woman aged 18-35 years in good health and CMV-seronegative. The chain links TRBV11-1 to TRBJ2-1, with TRBD2 matching 7 bases. The source material was PBMCs. CDR3 amino acids: CASSSARGGRLYNEQFF. The CDR3, as DNA: TGTGCCAGCAGCTCCGCTCGGGGCGGGAGACTCTACAATGAGCAGTTCTTC. Full variable domain (outside the CDR3, taken from reference TRBV11-1 and TRBJ2-1): EAEVAQSPRYKITEKSQAVAFWCDPISGHATLYWYRQILGQGPELLVQFQDESVVDDSQLPKDRFSAERLKGVDSTLKIQPAELGDSAMYLCASSSARGGRLYNEQFFGPGTRLTVL.